The rows below give T cell receptor beta chains drawn from one sample of a study of T cell changes during pregnancy in multiple sclerosis. Measured with immunoSEQ multiplex PCR; TCRdb has only the in-frame clones, and not every one. The sample holds 90,000 or so clones, roughly 94% seen once. This specimen was peripheral blood, taken after pregnancy. Every receptor here comes from a female donor in good health, enrolled as a control in a pregnancy study. Both conserved end residues are part of each CDR3. Each record gives: D gene, J gene, V gene, clone size, CDR3 protein, CDR3 DNA. A D gene is named only where the DNA matches it firmly. Clone size, where shown, is once, few, many, or a class for clones that have expanded.

D: -; J: TRBJ2-5; V: TRBV2; size: -; CDR3: CASSLQGGQQETQYF; DNA: TGTGCCAGCAGTCTGCAGGGGGGACAGCAAGAGACCCAGTACTTC
D: -; J: TRBJ2-7; V: TRBV4-1; size: -; CDR3: CASSQVAGIRYEQYF; DNA: TGCGCCAGCAGCCAAGTTGCAGGGATCCGCTACGAGCAGTACTTC
D: TRBD1; J: TRBJ2-6; V: TRBV5-1; size: -; CDR3: CASSPWTGTAGANVLTF; DNA: TGCGCCAGCAGCCCTTGGACAGGGACGGCTGGGGCCAACGTCCTGACTTTC
D: TRBD2; J: TRBJ2-7; V: TRBV27; size: -; CDR3: CASSLTGGYEQYF; DNA: TGTGCCAGCAGTTTAACGGGAGGTTACGAGCAGTACTTC
D: -; J: TRBJ2-3; V: TRBV6-5; size: -; CDR3: CASSYSGGTDTQYF; DNA: TGTGCCAGCAGTTACTCCGGAGGGACAGATACGCAGTATTTT
D: -; J: TRBJ2-7; V: TRBV7-2; size: -; CDR3: CASSLAPNYEQYF; DNA: TGTGCCAGCAGCTTAGCTCCCAACTACGAGCAGTACTTC
D: -; J: TRBJ2-1; V: TRBV7-9; size: -; CDR3: CASSFSGPTYNEQFF; DNA: TGTGCCAGCAGCTTCAGCGGGCCCACCTACAATGAGCAGTTCTTC
D: -; J: TRBJ1-2; V: TRBV2; size: -; CDR3: CASSASRQDTYGYTF; DNA: TGTGCCAGCAGTGCCTCTCGACAGGACACCTATGGCTACACCTTC
D: -; J: TRBJ2-3; V: TRBV5-1; size: once; CDR3: CASSLEPYETDTQYF; DNA: TGCGCCAGCAGCTTGGAGCCGTATGAAACAGATACGCAGTATTTT
D: -; J: TRBJ2-1; V: TRBV19; size: -; CDR3: CASRTGGNPYNEQFF; DNA: TGTGCCAGTAGAACTGGCGGTAATCCCTACAATGAGCAGTTCTTC
D: TRBD1; J: TRBJ2-5; V: TRBV6-1; size: -; CDR3: CASDRGQETQYF; DNA: TGTGCCAGTGACAGGGGCCAAGAGACCCAGTACTTC
D: TRBD2; J: TRBJ2-4; V: TRBV28; size: -; CDR3: CASKLAGGLGKNIQYF; DNA: TGTGCCAGCAAACTAGCGGGAGGGTTGGGCAAAAACATTCAGTACTTC
D: -; J: TRBJ2-7; V: TRBV6-6; size: -; CDR3: CASRGGRQAYEQYF; DNA: TGTGCCAGCAGGGGGGGGAGACAGGCGTACGAGCAGTACTTC
D: -; J: TRBJ1-3; V: TRBV5-1; size: -; CDR3: CASSDGTGGNTIYF; DNA: TGCGCCAGCAGCGATGGGACTGGTGGAAACACCATATATTTT
D: TRBD1; J: TRBJ2-3; V: TRBV5-6; size: -; CDR3: CASSLSGGWGTDTQYF; DNA: TGTGCCAGCAGCTTATCAGGGGGCTGGGGCACAGATACGCAGTATTTT
D: -; J: TRBJ2-7; V: TRBV2; size: -; CDR3: CASRAGSLNEQYF; DNA: TGTGCCAGCAGGGCCGGGTCGCTAAACGAGCAGTACTTC
D: TRBD1; J: TRBJ1-1; V: TRBV19; size: -; CDR3: CASSIDRQGATEAFF; DNA: TGTGCCAGTAGTATAGATCGACAGGGGGCCACTGAAGCTTTCTTT
D: -; J: TRBJ1-1; V: TRBV21-1; size: -; CDR3: CASSGSDKNTEAFF; DNA: TGTGCCAGCAGCGGATCTGACAAGAACACTGAAGCTTTCTTT
D: -; J: TRBJ1-2; V: TRBV7-9; size: -; CDR3: CASSLTGTPNYGYTF; DNA: TGTGCCAGCAGCTTAACCGGGACACCTAACTATGGCTACACCTTC
D: -; J: TRBJ1-5; V: TRBV4-1; size: -; CDR3: CASSQEAGRERQPQHF; DNA: TGCGCCAGCAGCCAAGAGGCAGGGCGGGAAAGACAGCCCCAGCATTTT
D: -; J: TRBJ1-1; V: TRBV5-1; size: -; CDR3: CASSFRGNTEAFF; DNA: TGCGCCAGCAGCTTCAGGGGGAACACTGAAGCTTTCTTT
D: TRBD1; J: TRBJ1-5; V: TRBV2; size: -; CDR3: CASREEGAQNQPQHF; DNA: TGTGCCAGCAGAGAGGAGGGGGCCCAGAATCAGCCCCAGCATTTT
D: TRBD2; J: TRBJ2-1; V: TRBV5-1; size: -; CDR3: CASSQLAGGPGNEQFF; DNA: TGCGCCAGCAGCCAACTAGCGGGAGGGCCCGGCAATGAGCAGTTCTTC
D: TRBD2; J: TRBJ2-3; V: TRBV7-2; size: -; CDR3: CASSLVSSGSGADTQYF; DNA: TGTGCCAGCAGCTTAGTCTCCAGCGGGAGCGGGGCAGATACGCAGTATTTT
D: -; J: TRBJ2-4; V: TRBV5-5; size: -; CDR3: CASSLLVEDIQYF; DNA: TGTGCCAGCAGCTTGTTGGTGGAGGACATTCAGTACTTC
D: -; J: TRBJ2-1; V: TRBV29-1; size: -; CDR3: CSVEEWAGADEQFF; DNA: TGCAGCGTTGAAGAGTGGGCAGGGGCCGATGAGCAGTTCTTC
D: TRBD2; J: TRBJ2-7; V: TRBV27; size: -; CDR3: CASSPRASGSSEQYF; DNA: TGTGCCAGCAGTCCGAGGGCTAGCGGGAGTAGCGAGCAGTACTTC
D: TRBD1; J: TRBJ1-2; V: TRBV4-1; size: few; CDR3: CASSQVLGGRFYGYTF; DNA: TGCGCCAGCAGCCAAGTTTTAGGGGGCAGATTCTATGGCTACACCTTC
D: -; J: TRBJ1-1; V: TRBV5-1; size: -; CDR3: CASSPEWGANTEAFF; DNA: TGCGCCAGCAGCCCCGAGTGGGGAGCGAACACTGAAGCTTTCTTT
D: TRBD1; J: TRBJ1-1; V: TRBV10-3; size: -; CDR3: CAAQGAGTEAFF; DNA: TGTGCCGCCCAGGGGGCCGGCACTGAAGCTTTCTTT
D: TRBD2; J: TRBJ2-3; V: TRBV10-3; size: -; CDR3: CAISPSGVGTDTQYF; DNA: TGTGCCATCAGCCCTAGCGGAGTGGGGACAGATACGCAGTATTTT
D: -; J: TRBJ1-4; V: TRBV4-1; size: few; CDR3: CASSQSFTGEKLFF; DNA: TGCGCCAGCAGCCAAAGTTTCACGGGTGAAAAACTGTTTTTT
D: -; J: TRBJ2-2; V: TRBV19; size: -; CDR3: CASSFSRGSGELFF; DNA: TGTGCCAGTAGTTTCTCCAGGGGATCCGGGGAGCTGTTTTTT
D: -; J: TRBJ2-5; V: TRBV28; size: -; CDR3: CASSLWGGGETQYF; DNA: TGTGCCAGCAGTTTATGGGGAGGCGGGGAGACCCAGTACTTC
D: TRBD1; J: TRBJ2-3; V: TRBV5-1; size: -; CDR3: CASSQGQGGTDTQYF; DNA: TGCGCCAGCAGCCAAGGACAGGGAGGCACAGATACGCAGTATTTT
D: -; J: TRBJ2-1; V: TRBV7-8; size: -; CDR3: CASSSLGSASYNEQFF; DNA: TGTGCCAGCAGCTCCCTAGGTAGCGCCTCCTACAATGAGCAGTTCTTC
D: TRBD2; J: TRBJ2-7; V: TRBV28; size: -; CDR3: CASSPALSGRAGEQYF; DNA: TGTGCCAGCAGTCCCGCCCTGAGCGGGAGGGCCGGAGAGCAGTACTTC
D: TRBD1; J: TRBJ1-2; V: TRBV27; size: once; CDR3: CASKVVAGTGGGYTF; DNA: TGTGCCAGCAAGGTTGTGGCTGGGACAGGGGGTGGCTACACCTTC
D: TRBD1; J: TRBJ2-5; V: TRBV5-4; size: -; CDR3: CASSLDPGGWETQYF; DNA: TGTGCCAGCAGCTTGGATCCAGGGGGCTGGGAGACCCAGTACTTC
D: -; J: TRBJ2-7; V: TRBV29-1; size: -; CDR3: CSPPRRGAYEQYF; DNA: TGCAGCCCCCCCCGGCGGGGCGCCTACGAGCAGTACTTC
D: TRBD1; J: TRBJ2-7; V: TRBV18; size: -; CDR3: CASSPTPGQGVYEQYF; DNA: TGTGCCAGCTCGCCCACCCCGGGACAGGGGGTTTACGAGCAGTACTTC
D: TRBD1; J: TRBJ1-5; V: TRBV28; size: -; CDR3: CARAPGQGAKRGGNQPQHF; DNA: TGTGCCAGAGCCCCGGGACAGGGGGCCAAAAGGGGCGGCAATCAGCCCCAGCATTTT
D: TRBD1; J: TRBJ2-3; V: TRBV28; size: -; CDR3: CASSSITGQVTDTQYF; DNA: TGTGCCAGCAGTTCAATTACGGGACAGGTCACAGATACGCAGTATTTT
D: TRBD1; J: TRBJ1-2; V: TRBV5-1; size: few; CDR3: CASSGTGDHGYTF; DNA: TGCGCCAGCAGCGGAACAGGGGACCATGGCTACACCTTC
D: TRBD2; J: TRBJ2-1; V: TRBV19; size: -; CDR3: CASSRTSGGVYNEQFF; DNA: TGTGCCAGTAGTAGGACTAGCGGGGGGGTTTACAATGAGCAGTTCTTC
D: TRBD2; J: TRBJ2-3; V: TRBV6-4; size: -; CDR3: CASSGLAGASDTQYF; DNA: TGTGCCAGCAGTGGTCTAGCGGGAGCATCAGATACGCAGTATTTT
D: TRBD1; J: TRBJ1-1; V: TRBV5-4; size: -; CDR3: CASSLAGQGPPEAFF; DNA: TGTGCCAGCAGCTTGGCGGGACAGGGCCCCCCTGAAGCTTTCTTT
D: TRBD1; J: TRBJ2-7; V: TRBV7-2; size: -; CDR3: CASSLVGQGLGQYF; DNA: TGTGCCAGCAGCTTAGTAGGACAGGGTCTCGGGCAGTACTTC